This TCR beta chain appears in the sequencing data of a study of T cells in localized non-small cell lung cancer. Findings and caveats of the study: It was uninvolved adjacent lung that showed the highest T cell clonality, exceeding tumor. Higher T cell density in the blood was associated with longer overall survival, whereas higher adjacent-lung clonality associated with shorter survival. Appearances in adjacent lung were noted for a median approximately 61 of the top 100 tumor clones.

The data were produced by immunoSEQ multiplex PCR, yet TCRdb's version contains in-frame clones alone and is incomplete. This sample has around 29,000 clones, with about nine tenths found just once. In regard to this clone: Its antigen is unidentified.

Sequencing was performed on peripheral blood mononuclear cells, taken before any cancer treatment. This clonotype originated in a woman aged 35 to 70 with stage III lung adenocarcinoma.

CDR3 in amino acids: CASSLGDPRQGETGELFF. CDR3 nucleotides: TGTGCCAGCAGCTTGGGGGACCCCCGACAGGGCGAGACCGGGGAGCTGTTTTTT. The V call is TRBV5-4, the J call TRBJ2-2, with 7 positions matching TRBD1. This CDR3 is 18 amino acids long. The V segment lost 0 bases and the J segment 5 bases; nucleotides outside the gene matches: 13. From germline, CDR1 is SGHNT and CDR2 YYREEE (reference sequence).